Listed below are T cell receptor beta chains from one sample, sequenced in a study of T cell responses to AZD1222 COVID-19 vaccine. Clones were sequenced by immunoSEQ multiplex PCR, and TCRdb holds only the in-frame ones, with some missing. The data hold roughly 140,000 clones, with approximately 91% observed a single time. The sequencing used peripheral blood, collected 28 days after the second AZD1222 dose. These receptors were collected from an adult who received the AZD1222 COVID-19 vaccine. CDR3s include the opening cysteine and the closing phenylalanine or tryptophan. Fields, in order: clone size, J gene, V gene, D gene, CDR3 DNA, CDR3 protein. The D gene is left open where the match is weak. Expanded clones are given a class, and other clones once, few, many or no size at all.

size: NA; J: TRBJ1-2; V: TRBV2; D: NA; DNA: TGTGCCAGCAGTGGGACTCTTCCTAACTATGGCTACACCTTC; CDR3: CASSGTLPNYGYTF
size: NA; J: TRBJ1-2; V: TRBV18; D: NA; DNA: TGTGCCAGCTCACAGGACGTGGTCTTAGCTAACTATGGCTACACCTTC; CDR3: CASSQDVVLANYGYTF
size: few; J: TRBJ2-3; V: TRBV5-1; D: TRBD1; DNA: TGCGCCAGCAGCTTACAGGGGTTTGGGGATACGCAGTATTTT; CDR3: CASSLQGFGDTQYF
size: few; J: TRBJ2-1; V: TRBV10-1; D: NA; DNA: TGCGCCAGCAGTGAGTCGTGGCAGGGGGGCCCCCTGCTCTTC; CDR3: CASSESWQGGPLLF
size: NA; J: TRBJ2-1; V: TRBV11-2; D: TRBD1; DNA: TGTGCCAGCGCACAGGGGAGCTCCTACAATGAGCAGTTCTTC; CDR3: CASAQGSSYNEQFF
size: NA; J: TRBJ1-2; V: TRBV6-5; D: NA; DNA: TGTGCCAGCAGTTACTCGGACAAGAACTATGGCTACACCTTC; CDR3: CASSYSDKNYGYTF
size: NA; J: TRBJ1-5; V: TRBV7-9; D: NA; DNA: TGTGCCAGCAGCCAAACAGGGCAGCCCCAGCATTTT; CDR3: CASSQTGQPQHF
size: NA; J: TRBJ1-2; V: TRBV19; D: NA; DNA: TGTGCCAGTAGTATTAGTGGTACCTATGGCTACACCTTC; CDR3: CASSISGTYGYTF
size: NA; J: TRBJ2-7; V: TRBV24-1; D: TRBD1; DNA: TGTGCCACTACAGGGGTTTCGTCCGAGCAGTACTTC; CDR3: CATTGVSSEQYF
size: few; J: TRBJ1-1; V: TRBV2; D: NA; DNA: TGTGCCAGCAGGGCCGGGCAGAACACTGAAGCTTTCTTT; CDR3: CASRAGQNTEAFF
size: few; J: TRBJ2-2; V: TRBV5-8; D: NA; DNA: TGTGCCAGCAGCTTGGAGAAGGGCAGTCCGAACACCGGGGAGCTGTTTTTT; CDR3: CASSLEKGSPNTGELFF
size: NA; J: TRBJ1-5; V: TRBV6-5; D: NA; DNA: TGTGCCAGCAGTCGTGAGAGAGGCAATCAGCCCCAGCATTTT; CDR3: CASSRERGNQPQHF
size: NA; J: TRBJ1-4; V: TRBV2; D: NA; DNA: TGTGCCAGCCGGGGGACTAAAGGCAGTGAAAAACTGTTTTTT; CDR3: CASRGTKGSEKLFF
size: NA; J: TRBJ1-1; V: TRBV19; D: NA; DNA: TGTGCCAGTGGTCGGACGGGAGGAACTGAAGCTTTCTTT; CDR3: CASGRTGGTEAFF
size: NA; J: TRBJ1-1; V: TRBV5-1; D: TRBD1; DNA: TGCGCCAGCAGCTTGCAGACAGGGGGCTTGAACACTGAAGCTTTCTTT; CDR3: CASSLQTGGLNTEAFF
size: NA; J: TRBJ2-2; V: TRBV14; D: NA; DNA: TGTGCCAGCAGCCAGAAGGGGCTGGGGACCGGGGAGCTGTTTTTT; CDR3: CASSQKGLGTGELFF
size: NA; J: TRBJ1-2; V: TRBV2; D: NA; DNA: TGTGCCAGCAGTGAACTAAACTATGGCTACACCTTC; CDR3: CASSELNYGYTF
size: NA; J: TRBJ2-7; V: TRBV5-5; D: TRBD1; DNA: TGTGCCAGCAGCCCGAAAGGGGGCTTCTACGAGCAGTACTTC; CDR3: CASSPKGGFYEQYF
size: NA; J: TRBJ1-1; V: TRBV3-1/TRBV3-2; D: TRBD1; DNA: TGTGCCAGCAGCCAGGGGACAGGAGCCTTGGGGACTGAAGCTTTCTTT; CDR3: CASSQGTGALGTEAFF
size: NA; J: TRBJ2-3; V: TRBV5-5; D: NA; DNA: TGTGCCAGCAGCTTACGGCCGACGCAGTATTTT; CDR3: CASSLRPTQYF
size: NA; J: TRBJ1-1; V: TRBV6-2/TRBV6-3; D: NA; DNA: TGTGCCAGCAGTTACTGGGCAGGCATGAACACTGAAGCTTTCTTT; CDR3: CASSYWAGMNTEAFF
size: NA; J: TRBJ2-1; V: TRBV10-3; D: TRBD2; DNA: TGTGCCATCAGGGGTCCTAGCGGGGGGAGCTCCTACAATGAGCAGTTCTTC; CDR3: CAIRGPSGGSSYNEQFF
size: NA; J: TRBJ1-1; V: TRBV7-9; D: NA; DNA: TGTGCCAGCAGCTTATTTCGCGGCGTTGGGGCTGGCACTGAAGCTTTCTTT; CDR3: CASSLFRGVGAGTEAFF
size: NA; J: TRBJ1-5; V: TRBV19; D: TRBD1; DNA: TGTGCCAGTACCGGGGACAGGGGAAGCAATCAGCCCCAGCATTTT; CDR3: CASTGDRGSNQPQHF
size: NA; J: TRBJ1-5; V: TRBV4-1; D: NA; DNA: TGCGCCAGCAGCCAAGCTCTAGATAGGGGGGACGGAAATCAGCCCCAGCATTTT; CDR3: CASSQALDRGDGNQPQHF